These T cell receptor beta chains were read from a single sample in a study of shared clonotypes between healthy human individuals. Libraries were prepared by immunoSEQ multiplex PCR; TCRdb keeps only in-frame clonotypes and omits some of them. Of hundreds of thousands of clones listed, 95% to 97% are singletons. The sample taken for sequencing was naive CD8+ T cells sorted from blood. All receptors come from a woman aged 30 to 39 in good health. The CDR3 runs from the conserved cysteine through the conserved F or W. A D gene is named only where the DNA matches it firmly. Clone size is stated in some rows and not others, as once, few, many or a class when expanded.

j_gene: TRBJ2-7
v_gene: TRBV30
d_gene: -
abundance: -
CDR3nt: TGTGCCTGGAGTAGGAAACAGGGCAGAGTCTACTACGAGCAGTACTTC
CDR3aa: CAWSRKQGRVYYEQYF

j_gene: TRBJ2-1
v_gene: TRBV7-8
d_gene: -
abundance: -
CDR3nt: TGTGCCAGCAGCCTAGGGAGCAATGAGCAGTTCTTC
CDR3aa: CASSLGSNEQFF

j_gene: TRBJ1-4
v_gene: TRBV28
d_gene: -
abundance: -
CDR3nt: TGTGCCAGCAGTTTAACAGGGTCAACTAATGAAAAACTGTTTTTT
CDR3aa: CASSLTGSTNEKLFF

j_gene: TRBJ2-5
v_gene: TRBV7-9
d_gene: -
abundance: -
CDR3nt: TGTGCCAGCAGCTATGGACAACAAGAGACCCAGTACTTC
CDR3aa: CASSYGQQETQYF

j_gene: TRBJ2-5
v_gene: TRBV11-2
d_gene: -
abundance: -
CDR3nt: TGTGCCAGCAGCTTATACCGAGAGACCCAGTACTTC
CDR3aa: CASSLYRETQYF

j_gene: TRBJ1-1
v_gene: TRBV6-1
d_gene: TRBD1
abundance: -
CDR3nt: TGTGCCAGCAGTGAAGCGGCCGGGACAGAGAACACTGAAGCTTTCTTT
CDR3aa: CASSEAAGTENTEAFF

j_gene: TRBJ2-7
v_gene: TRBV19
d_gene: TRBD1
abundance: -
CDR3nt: TGTGCCAGTCGGGACAGGGGGCACGAGCAGTACTTC
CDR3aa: CASRDRGHEQYF

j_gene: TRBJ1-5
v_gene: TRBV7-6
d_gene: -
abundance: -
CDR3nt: TGTGCCAGCAGCTTAGGGGGCGCAAATCAGCCCCAGCATTTT
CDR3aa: CASSLGGANQPQHF

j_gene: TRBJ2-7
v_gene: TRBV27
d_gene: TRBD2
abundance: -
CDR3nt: TGTGCCAGCGGCCTAGCGGGAGAAGGCGAGCAGTACTTC
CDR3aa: CASGLAGEGEQYF

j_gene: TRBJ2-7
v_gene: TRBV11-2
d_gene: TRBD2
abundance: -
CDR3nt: TGTGCCAGCAGCTTGGGCGGGAGTGGCTACGAGCAGTACTTC
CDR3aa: CASSLGGSGYEQYF

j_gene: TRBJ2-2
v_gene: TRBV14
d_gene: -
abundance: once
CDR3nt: TGTGCCAGCAGCCCGGGACGGGGAGAGGCCGGGGAGCTGTTTTTT
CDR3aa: CASSPGRGEAGELFF

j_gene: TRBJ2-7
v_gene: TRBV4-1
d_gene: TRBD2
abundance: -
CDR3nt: TGCGTCAGCAGCCAAGAACCGACTAGCGGGGTCTACGAGCAGTACTTC
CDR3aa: CVSSQEPTSGVYEQYF

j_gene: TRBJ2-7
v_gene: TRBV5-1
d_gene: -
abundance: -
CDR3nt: TGCGCCAGCAGCGCCTCGGGGGACGAGCAGTACTTC
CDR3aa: CASSASGDEQYF

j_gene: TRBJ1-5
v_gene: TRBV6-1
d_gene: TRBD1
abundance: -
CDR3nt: TGTGCCAGCAGTGAATCTAACAGGGGGCGGGATCAGCCCCAGCATTTT
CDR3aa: CASSESNRGRDQPQHF

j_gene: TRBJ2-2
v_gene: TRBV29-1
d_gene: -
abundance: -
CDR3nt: TGCAGCGTTGAAAGGGGCGGGCCGAACACCGGGGAGCTGTTTTTT
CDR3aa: CSVERGGPNTGELFF

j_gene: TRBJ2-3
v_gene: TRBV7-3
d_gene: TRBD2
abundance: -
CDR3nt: TGTGCCAGCAGCTTAGGGACTAGCGGGAGCGTGGCGCAGTATTTT
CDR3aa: CASSLGTSGSVAQYF

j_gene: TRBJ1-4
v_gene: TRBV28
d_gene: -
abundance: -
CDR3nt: TGTGCCAGCAGTTTGAGGGGGGAAAAACTGTTTTTT
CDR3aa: CASSLRGEKLFF

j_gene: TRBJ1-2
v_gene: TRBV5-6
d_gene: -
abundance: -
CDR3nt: TGTGCCAGCAGCTTAAGTTCTAACTATGGCTACACCTTC
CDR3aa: CASSLSSNYGYTF

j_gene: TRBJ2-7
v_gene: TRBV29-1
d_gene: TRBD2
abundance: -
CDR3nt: TGCAGCGTTGAATATTGGACTAGCGGGAAATCCTCAAACTCCTACGAGCAGTACTTC
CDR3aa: CSVEYWTSGKSSNSYEQYF

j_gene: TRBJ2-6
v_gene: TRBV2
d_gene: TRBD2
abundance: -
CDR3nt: TGTGCCAGCAGTTGGACTAGCGGGCCAACCTCTGGGGCCAACGTCCTGACTTTC
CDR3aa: CASSWTSGPTSGANVLTF

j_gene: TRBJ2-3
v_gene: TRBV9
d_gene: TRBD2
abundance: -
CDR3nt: TGTGCCAGCAGCGTAGCGGGAGGTTCAGATACGCAGTATTTT
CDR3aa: CASSVAGGSDTQYF

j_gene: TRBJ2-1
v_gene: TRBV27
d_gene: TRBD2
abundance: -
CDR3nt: TGTGCCAGCAGAGACAGCGGGATGATTAGCAATGAGCAGTTCTTC
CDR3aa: CASRDSGMISNEQFF

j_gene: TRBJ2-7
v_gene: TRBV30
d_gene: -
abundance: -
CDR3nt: TGTGCCTGGAGTGAGCTCTTCCCCCCCCTCGAGCAGTACTTC
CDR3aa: CAWSELFPPLEQYF

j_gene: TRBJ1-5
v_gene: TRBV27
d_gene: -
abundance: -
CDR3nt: TGTGCCAGCAGTTCCTCAATTAATCAGCCCCAGCATTTT
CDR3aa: CASSSSINQPQHF